This note documents a single T cell receptor beta chain sequence. This sample is part of a study of blood T cell repertoires in COVID-19. Study-level information: The United States, Italy and Spain supplied acute and convalescent COVID-19 samples.

TCRdb keeps only in-frame clones here, not all; method: immunoSEQ multiplex PCR. Of roughly 250,000 clones in the sample, around 87% are singletons; the top ten hold approximately 1.5%. The sample was PBMCs or T cells enriched from blood (not recorded which). This clonotype originated in a woman aged 45-65 years who had recovered from COVID-19.

The CDR3 DNA sequence: TGCGCCAGCAGCTTGGCGACAGGTCAGAGCTCTGGAAACACCATATATTTT. Protein product: CASSLATGQSSGNTIYF. The V call is TRBV5-1, the J call TRBJ1-3, with a possible D match to TRBD1 (6 bases). V dropped 0 bases and J dropped 0 bases, with 13 bases sitting between them. The CDR3 consists of 17 residues. Per germline, CDR1 SGHRS and CDR2 YFSETQ.